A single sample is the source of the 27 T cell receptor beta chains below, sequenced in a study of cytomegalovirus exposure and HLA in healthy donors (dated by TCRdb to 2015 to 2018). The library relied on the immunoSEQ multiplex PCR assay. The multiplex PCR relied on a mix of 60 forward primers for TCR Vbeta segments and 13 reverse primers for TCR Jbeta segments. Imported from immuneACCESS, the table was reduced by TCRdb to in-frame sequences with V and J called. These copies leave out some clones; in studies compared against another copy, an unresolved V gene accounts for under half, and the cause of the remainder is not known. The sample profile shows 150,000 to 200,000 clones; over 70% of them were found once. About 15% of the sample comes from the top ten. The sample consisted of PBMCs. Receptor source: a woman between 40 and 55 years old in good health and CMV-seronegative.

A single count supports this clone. The chain's CDR3 is CASSYSPGLYNEQFF. The CDR3, as DNA: TGTGCCAGCAGTTACTCGCCAGGGCTCTACAATGAGCAGTTCTTC. The V call is TRBV6-5, the J call TRBJ2-1; possible D gene TRBD1, 5 bases. The germline CDR1 and CDR2 sequences are MNHEY and SVGAGI. The CDR3 extends over 15 amino acids. V was trimmed by 0 bases and J by 3 bases, leaving 9 bases between them.

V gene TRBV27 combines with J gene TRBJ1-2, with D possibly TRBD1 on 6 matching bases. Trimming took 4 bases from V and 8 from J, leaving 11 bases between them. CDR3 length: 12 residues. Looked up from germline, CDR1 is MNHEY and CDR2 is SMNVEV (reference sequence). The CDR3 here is CASSSTGRGYTF. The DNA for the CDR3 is TGTGCCAGCAGTTCCACAGGGCGGGGCTACACCTTC.

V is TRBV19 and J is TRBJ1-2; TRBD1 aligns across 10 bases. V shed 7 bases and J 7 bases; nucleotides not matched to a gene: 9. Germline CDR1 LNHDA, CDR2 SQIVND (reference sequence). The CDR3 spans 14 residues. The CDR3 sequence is CASTPRQGASGYTF. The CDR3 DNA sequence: TGTGCCAGTACCCCTAGACAGGGGGCTAGTGGCTACACCTTC.

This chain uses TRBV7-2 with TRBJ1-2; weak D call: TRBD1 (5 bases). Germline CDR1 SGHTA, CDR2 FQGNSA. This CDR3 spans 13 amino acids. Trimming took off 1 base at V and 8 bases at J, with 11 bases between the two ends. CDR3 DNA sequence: TGTGCCAGCAGCTTAGAGGGGCCTATCGGCTACACCTTC. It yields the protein CASSLEGPIGYTF.

The CDR3 reads CASSPLGSKGDTIYF. DNA for the CDR3: TGTGCCAGCAGCCCCCTAGGTTCCAAAGGAGACACCATATATTTT. V is TRBV11-3 and J is TRBJ1-3, with D unresolved. Looked up from germline, CDR1 is SGHNT and CDR2 is YENEEA. The CDR3 length is 15 residues. Trimming removed 5 bases from V and 8 bases from J, with 19 bases in between.

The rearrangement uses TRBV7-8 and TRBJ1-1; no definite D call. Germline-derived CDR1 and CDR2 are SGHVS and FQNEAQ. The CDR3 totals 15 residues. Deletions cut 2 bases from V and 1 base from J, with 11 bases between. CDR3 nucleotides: TGTGCCAGCAGCTTAAGGAGATCGGGGAACACTGAAGCTTTCTTT. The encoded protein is CASSLRRSGNTEAFF.

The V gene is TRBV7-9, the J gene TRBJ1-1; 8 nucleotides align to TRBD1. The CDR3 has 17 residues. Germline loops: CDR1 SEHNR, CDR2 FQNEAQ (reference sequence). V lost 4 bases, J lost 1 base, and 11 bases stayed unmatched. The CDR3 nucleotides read TGTGCCAGCAGCTACTTTGGACAGGGAGTGAGGAACACTGAAGCTTTCTTT. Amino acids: CASSYFGQGVRNTEAFF.

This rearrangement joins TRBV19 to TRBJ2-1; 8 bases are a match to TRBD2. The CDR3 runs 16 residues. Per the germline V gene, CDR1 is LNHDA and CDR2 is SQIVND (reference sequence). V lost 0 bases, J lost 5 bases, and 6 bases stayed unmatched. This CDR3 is CASSIDRAGGHNEQFF. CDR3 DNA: TGTGCCAGTAGTATAGATCGTGCGGGAGGACACAATGAGCAGTTCTTC.

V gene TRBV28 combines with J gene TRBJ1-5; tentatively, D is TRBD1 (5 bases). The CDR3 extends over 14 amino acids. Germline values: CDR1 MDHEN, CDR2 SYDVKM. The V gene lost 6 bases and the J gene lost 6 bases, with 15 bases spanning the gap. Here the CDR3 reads CASRGKGNRQPQHF. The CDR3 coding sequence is TGTGCCAGCAGGGGGAAGGGGAATCGTCAGCCCCAGCATTTT. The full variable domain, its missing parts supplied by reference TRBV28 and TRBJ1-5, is DVKVTQSSRYLVKRTGEKVFLECVQDMDHENMFWYRQDPGLGLRLIYFSYDVKMKEKGDIPEGYSVSREKKERFSLILESASTNQTSMYLCASRGKGNRQPQHFGDGTRLSIL.

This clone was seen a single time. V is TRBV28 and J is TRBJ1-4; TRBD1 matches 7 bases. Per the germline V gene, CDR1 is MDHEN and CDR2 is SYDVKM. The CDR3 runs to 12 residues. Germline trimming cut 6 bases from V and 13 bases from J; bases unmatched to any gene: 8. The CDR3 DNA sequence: TGTGCCAGCAGCCGGCGGACAGGACGACTGTTTTTT. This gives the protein CASSRRTGRLFF.

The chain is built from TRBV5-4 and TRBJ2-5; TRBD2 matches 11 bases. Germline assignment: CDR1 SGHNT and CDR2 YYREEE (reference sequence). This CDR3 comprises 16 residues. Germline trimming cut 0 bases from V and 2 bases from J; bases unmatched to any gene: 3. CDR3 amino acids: CASSLAPSGGQETQYF. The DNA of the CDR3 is TGTGCCAGCAGCTTGGCCCCTAGCGGGGGGCAAGAGACCCAGTACTTC.

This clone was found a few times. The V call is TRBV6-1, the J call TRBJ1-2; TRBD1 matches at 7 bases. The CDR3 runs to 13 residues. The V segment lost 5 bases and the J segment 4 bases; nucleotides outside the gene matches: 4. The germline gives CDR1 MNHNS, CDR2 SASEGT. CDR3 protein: CASSPGQLYGYTF. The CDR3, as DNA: TGTGCCAGCAGTCCGGGACAGCTCTATGGCTACACCTTC.

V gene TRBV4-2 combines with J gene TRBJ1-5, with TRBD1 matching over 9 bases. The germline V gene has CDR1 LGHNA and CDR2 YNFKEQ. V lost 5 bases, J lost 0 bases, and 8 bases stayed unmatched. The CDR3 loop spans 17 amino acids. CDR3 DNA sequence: TGTGCCAGCAGCGCCGGGACAGGGTCAGGTAGCAATCAGCCCCAGCATTTT. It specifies CASSAGTGSGSNQPQHF.

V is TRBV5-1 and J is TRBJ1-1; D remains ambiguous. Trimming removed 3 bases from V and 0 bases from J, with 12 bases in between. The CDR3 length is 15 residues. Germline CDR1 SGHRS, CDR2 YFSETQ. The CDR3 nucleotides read TGCGCCAGCAGCTGGAGTATGAATGTGAACACTGAAGCTTTCTTT. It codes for CASSWSMNVNTEAFF.

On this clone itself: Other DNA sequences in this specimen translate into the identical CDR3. CDR3: CASSESGGTQYF. CDR3 nucleotide sequence: TGCGCCAGCAGTGAGTCAGGGGGCACGCAGTATTTT. The V and J genes are TRBV10-1 and TRBJ2-3; 7 positions agree with TRBD1. CDR3 length: 12 amino acids. CDR1 is WNHNN, CDR2 SYGVQD, per germline (reference sequence). V gave up 0 bases and J gave up 9 bases; unmatched junction bases: 0.

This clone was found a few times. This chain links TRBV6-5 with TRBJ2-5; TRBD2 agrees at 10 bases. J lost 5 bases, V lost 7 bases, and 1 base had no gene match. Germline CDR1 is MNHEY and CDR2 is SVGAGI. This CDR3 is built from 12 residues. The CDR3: CASTSGSETQYF. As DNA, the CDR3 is TGTGCCAGCACTAGCGGGAGTGAGACCCAGTACTTC.

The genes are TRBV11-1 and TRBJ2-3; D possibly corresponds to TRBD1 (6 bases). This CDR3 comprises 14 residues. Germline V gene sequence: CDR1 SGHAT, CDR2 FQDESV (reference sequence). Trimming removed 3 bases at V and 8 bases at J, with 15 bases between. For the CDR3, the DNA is TGTGCCAGCAGCTTCGTACAGGGCTCTGGTACGCAGTATTTT. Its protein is CASSFVQGSGTQYF.

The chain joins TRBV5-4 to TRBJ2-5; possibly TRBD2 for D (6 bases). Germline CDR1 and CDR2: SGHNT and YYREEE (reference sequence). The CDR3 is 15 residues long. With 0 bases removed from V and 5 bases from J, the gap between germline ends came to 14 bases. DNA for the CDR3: TGTGCCAGCAGCTTGGTGACGGGAGCGATTGAGACCCAGTACTTC. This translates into CASSLVTGAIETQYF.

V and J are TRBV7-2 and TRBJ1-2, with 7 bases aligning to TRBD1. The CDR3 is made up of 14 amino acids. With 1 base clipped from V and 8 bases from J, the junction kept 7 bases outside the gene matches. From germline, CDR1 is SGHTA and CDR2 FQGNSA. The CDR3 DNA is TGTGCCAGCAGCTTAGAGGGGGACAGCCCCGGCTACACCTTC. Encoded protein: CASSLEGDSPGYTF.

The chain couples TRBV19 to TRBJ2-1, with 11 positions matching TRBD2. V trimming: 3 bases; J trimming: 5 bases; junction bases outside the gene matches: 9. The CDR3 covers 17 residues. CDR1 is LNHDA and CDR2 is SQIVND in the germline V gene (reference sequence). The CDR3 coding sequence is TGTGCCAGTAGTATTAGGCTAGCGGGGGGACTCGACAATGAGCAGTTCTTC. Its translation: CASSIRLAGGLDNEQFF. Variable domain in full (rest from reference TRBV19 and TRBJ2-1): DGGITQSPKYLFRKEGQNVTLSCEQNLNHDAMYWYRQDPGQGLRLIYYSQIVNDFQKGDIAEGYSVSREKKESFPLTVTSAQKNPTAFYLCASSIRLAGGLDNEQFFGPGTRLTVL.

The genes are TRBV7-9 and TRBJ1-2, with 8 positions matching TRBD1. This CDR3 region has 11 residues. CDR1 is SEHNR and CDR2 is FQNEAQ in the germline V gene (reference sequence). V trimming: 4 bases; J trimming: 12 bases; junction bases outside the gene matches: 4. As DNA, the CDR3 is TGTGCCAGCAGCTCCCGACAGGGGCACACCTTC. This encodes CASSSRQGHTF.

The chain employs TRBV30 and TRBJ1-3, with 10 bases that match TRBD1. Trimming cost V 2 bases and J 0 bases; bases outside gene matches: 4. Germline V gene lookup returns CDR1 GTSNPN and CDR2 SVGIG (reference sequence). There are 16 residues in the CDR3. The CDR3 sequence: CAWSRTGGSSGNTIYF. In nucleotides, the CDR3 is TGTGCCTGGAGTCGGACAGGGGGGTCCTCTGGAAACACCATATATTTT.

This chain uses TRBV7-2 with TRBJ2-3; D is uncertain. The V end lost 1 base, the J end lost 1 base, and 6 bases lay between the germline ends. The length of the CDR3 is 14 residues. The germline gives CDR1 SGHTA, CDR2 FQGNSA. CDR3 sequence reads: CASSLVGRTDTQYF. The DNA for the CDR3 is TGTGCCAGCAGCTTAGTTGGCCGCACAGATACGCAGTATTTT.

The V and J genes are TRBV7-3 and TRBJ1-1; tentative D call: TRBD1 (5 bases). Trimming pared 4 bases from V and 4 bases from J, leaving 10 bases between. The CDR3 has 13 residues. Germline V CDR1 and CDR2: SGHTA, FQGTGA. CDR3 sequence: CASSSTAGTEAFF. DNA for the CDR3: TGTGCCAGCAGCTCGACAGCGGGCACTGAAGCTTTCTTT.

CDR3 DNA: TGTGCCAGCAGCTATGGTGGGGGGACCAACTCCTACGAGCAGTACTTC. It translates to CASSYGGGTNSYEQYF. The rearrangement links TRBV5-4 to TRBJ2-7; the D gene is possibly TRBD2 (6 bases). From germline, CDR1 is SGHNT and CDR2 YYREEE (reference sequence). Trimming took 3 bases from V and 0 from J, leaving 16 bases between them. This CDR3 contains 16 residues. The whole variable domain, filled in from reference TRBV5-4 and TRBJ2-7, reads ETGVTQSPTHLIKTRGQQVTLRCSSQSGHNTVSWYQQALGQGPQFIFQYYREEENGRGNFPPRFSGLQFPNYSSELNVNALELDDSALYLCASSYGGGTNSYEQYFGPGTRLTVT.

The CDR3 spells CASSHPTGAYGYTF. The CDR3 DNA sequence: TGTGCCAGCAGCCACCCGACAGGGGCCTATGGCTACACCTTC. The rearrangement links TRBV4-2 to TRBJ1-2, with TRBD1 identical over 8 bases. V lost 3 bases, J lost 4 bases, and 4 bases stayed unmatched. The CDR3 is 14 amino acids. CDR1 is LGHNA, CDR2 YNFKEQ, per germline.

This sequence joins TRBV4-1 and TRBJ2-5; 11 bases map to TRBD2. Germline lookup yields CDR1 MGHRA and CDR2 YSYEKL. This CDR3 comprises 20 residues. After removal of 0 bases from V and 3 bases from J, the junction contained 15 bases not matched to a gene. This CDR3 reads CASSQDGLAGGRNLKETQYF. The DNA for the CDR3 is TGCGCCAGCAGCCAAGATGGGCTAGCGGGAGGCCGAAATCTAAAAGAGACCCAGTACTTC.